This section outlines one TCR beta chain sequence together with its context. These data come from a study of blood T cell repertoires in COVID-19. About the research overall: Sites across the United States, Italy and Spain contributed samples from acute and convalescent COVID-19. From T cells, B-cell-depleted T cells, or PBMCs came the material, which was cDNA or gDNA.

CDR1 and CDR2 from the germline V gene are SNHLY and FYNNEI. Germline trimming cut 6 bases from V and 5 bases from J; bases unmatched to any gene: 6. This CDR3 comprises 15 residues. As processed by the authors: Amplification from reference gene primers served as the basis for estimated nucleated cell counts. Assay used: immunoSEQ multiplex PCR; TCRdb lists only in-frame clones, some missing. Clonal size and the V and J genes are those of that table, whereas D and trimming came from the DNA. This sample has 200,000 to 300,000 clones, with over 80% found just once. The chain couples TRBV2 to TRBJ2-5, with TRBD2 matching over 13 bases. Sequencing input: peripheral blood. The TCR originated in a woman aged 60-75 years with active or convalescent COVID-19. CDR3 bases: TGTGCCAGCAGCGGACTACTAGCGGGGGGGGAGACCCAGTACTTC. The encoded protein is CASSGLLAGGETQYF. The full variable domain, rest sourced from reference TRBV2 and TRBJ2-5, is EPEVTQTPSHQVTQMGQEVILRCVPISNHLYFYWYRQILGQKVEFLVSFYNNEISEKSEIFDDQFSVERPDGSNFTLKIRSTKLEDSAMYFCASSGLLAGGETQYFGPGTRLLVL.